The following is a TCR beta chain sequence with its context. Data came from immunoSEQ multiplex PCR; TCRdb stores just in-frame clones and leaves some out. The data hold about 21,000 clones, with about 71% observed a single time. In germline, CDR1 is SEHNR, CDR2 FQNEAQ (reference sequence). Trimming shortened V by 4 bases and J by 7 bases, and 13 bases separated the two germline ends. CDR3 length: 13 residues. This sample stems from a study of immune evolution from preneoplasia to lung adenocarcinoma. The receptor comes from a person between 55 and 69 years old with lung adenocarcinoma. The material sequenced was FFPE invasive lung adenocarcinoma tissue. This chain uses TRBV7-9 with TRBJ2-5, with a tentative D call TRBD2 (6 bases). The CDR3 sequence is CASSSGPGGTQYF. CDR3 nucleotide sequence: TGTGCCAGCAGCTCGGGCCCCGGGGGGACCCAGTACTTC.